This T cell receptor beta chain was observed in a study of identical twins. The table lists this clonotype with a few counts. Using its own MiXCR run on the 5' RACE reads, TCRdb lists one record per CDR3 protein. The data contain a few hundred thousand distinct CDR3 sequences, roughly 24% of them singletons. These data also featured in a second study, about T cells expressing NK-cell markers.

What was sequenced was CD4+ T cells sorted from blood. The TCR was taken from a woman under 30 in good health.

Here the CDR3 DNA reads TGTGCCAGCAGCTCTGGACGGAGGAACACTGAAGCTTTCTTT. Encoded protein: CASSSGRRNTEAFF. V and J are TRBV6-1 and TRBJ1-1, with D unclear. Germline V gene data show CDR1 as MNHNS and CDR2 as SASEGT. The CDR3 covers 14 residues. V lost 6 bases and J lost 1, with 12 bases in between.